These T cell receptor beta chains were read from a single sample in a study of T cells in Graves' hyperthyroidism and ophthalmopathy. One entry per CDR3 protein results from TCRdb running MiXCR on the multiplex PCR reads. In the table there are some 490,000 distinct CDR3 sequences, about 16% of which are singletons. Sequencing input: blood. Receptors originate from a woman aged 25 to 45 with Graves' ophthalmopathy. Each CDR3 is given with its conserved first and last residue. A D gene is named only where the DNA matches it firmly. Clone size is stated in some rows and not others, as once, few, many or a class when expanded.

V gene	clone size	D gene	CDR3 length	J gene	CDR3 DNA	CDR3 protein
TRBV28	once	.	17	TRBJ2-3	TGTGCCAGCAGTCCCCCGTGGGGTGGGGTTGGGACAGATACGCAGTATTTT	CASSPPWGGVGTDTQYF
TRBV7-3	many	.	16	TRBJ2-1	TGTGCCAGCAGCTTCGCCCCGGGACCCAGGCCCAATGAGCAGTTCTTC	CASSFAPGPRPNEQFF
TRBV28	.	.	12	TRBJ2-1	TGTGCCAGCAGCGATGTCGTCGGTGAGCAGTTCTTC	CASSDVVGEQFF
TRBV19	.	.	12	TRBJ2-7	TGTGCCAGTCTTTCCATTTCCTACGAGCAGTACTTC	CASLSISYEQYF
TRBV7-2	.	.	13	TRBJ2-7	TGTGCCAGCAGCTTGGAGGGAATCTACGAGCAGTACTTC	CASSLEGIYEQYF
TRBV11-2	many	TRBD2	13	TRBJ2-5	TGTGCCAGCAGCTTTGTGACTAGCGAGACCCAGTACTTC	CASSFVTSETQYF
TRBV15	.	.	15	TRBJ2-5	TGTGCCACCAGCAGAGATGGTGATACTAAAGAGACCCAGTACTTC	CATSRDGDTKETQYF
TRBV5-8	many	.	15	TRBJ2-3	TGTGCCAGCAGCTCCAAGACAGACAGCACAGATACGCAGTATTTT	CASSSKTDSTDTQYF
TRBV30	many	TRBD2	16	TRBJ2-2	TGTGCCTGGAGTCTACTAGCGGGAGGTGGTATTGGGGAGCTGTTTTTT	CAWSLLAGGGIGELFF
TRBV3-2	.	.	17	TRBJ2-7	TGTGCCAGCAGCCAAGATAATACCTATAGCCCGACGGACGAGCAGTACTTC	CASSQDNTYSPTDEQYF
TRBV28	.	TRBD1	15	TRBJ1-5	TGTGCCAGCAGTTCTGCAGGGGGCCGGGGCCAGCCCCAGCATTTT	CASSSAGGRGQPQHF
TRBV6-2/TRBV6-3	many	TRBD1	15	TRBJ2-5	TGTGCCAGCAGTTTCTCCGACAGGGGTGGACAGACCCAGTACTTC	CASSFSDRGGQTQYF
TRBV11-2	many	.	14	TRBJ2-7	TGTGCCAGCAGCCCCCGTCCCGGGACCGACGAGCAGTACTTC	CASSPRPGTDEQYF
TRBV20-1	few	TRBD1	17	TRBJ2-6	TGCAGTGCTAGATCGGACAGGGGGATGGCTGGGGCCAACGTCCTGACTTTC	CSARSDRGMAGANVLTF
TRBV6-1	many	.	13	TRBJ2-7	TGTGCCAGCCCCCGGGACGGCAACTACGAGCAGTACTTC	CASPRDGNYEQYF
TRBV6-2/TRBV6-3	few	.	14	TRBJ1-1	TGTGCCCGTGTGGTGGGGGGCCGGAACACTGAAGCTTTCTTT	CARVVGGRNTEAFF
TRBV7-9	.	.	15	TRBJ2-3	TGTGCCAGCAGCATAACATCCGTGTCCCCAGATACGCAGTATTTT	CASSITSVSPDTQYF
TRBV18	.	TRBD2	15	TRBJ2-7	TGTGCCAGCTCATCGCGGACTAGCGGGAGAGGGGAGCAGTACTTC	CASSSRTSGRGEQYF
TRBV12-3/TRBV12-4	many	.	15	TRBJ1-1	TGTGCCAGCAGTTTGTCCGACAGGATAAACACTGAAGCTTTCTTT	CASSLSDRINTEAFF
TRBV5-1	.	TRBD1	15	TRBJ2-1	TGCGCCAGCAGCTTGCTAGGGTACAGGGGCGATGAGCAGTTCTTC	CASSLLGYRGDEQFF
TRBV6-1	many	TRBD1	19	TRBJ2-3	TGTGCCAGCAGTGCGACGCCGCCTTACAGGGGTTGGAGCACAGATACGCAGTATTTT	CASSATPPYRGWSTDTQYF
TRBV12-3/TRBV12-4	.	TRBD1	15	TRBJ1-1	TGTGCCAGCAGTTTATATTCCCAGGGGGCTACTGAAGCTTTCTTT	CASSLYSQGATEAFF
TRBV7-9	few	TRBD1	14	TRBJ1-1	TGTGCCAGCAGCTTATACAGGGGAGACACTGAAGCTTTCTTT	CASSLYRGDTEAFF
TRBV2	.	.	18	TRBJ2-6	TGTGCCAGCAGTGAAGCGCTTGGCAGAAACTCTGGGGCCAACGTCCTGACTTTC	CASSEALGRNSGANVLTF
TRBV24-1	many	TRBD1	16	TRBJ2-1	TGTGCCACCAGTGATTCAGGGGGCAGTTCCTACAATGAGCAGTTCTTC	CATSDSGGSSYNEQFF
TRBV18	many	.	15	TRBJ2-2	TGTGCCAGCTCACTTACCCAGGGGCACACCGGGGAGCTGTTTTTT	CASSLTQGHTGELFF